Presented here are 26 T cell receptor beta chains from one specimen sequenced in a study of blood T cells in healthy people across ages. The second PCR ran roughly 6 to 11 cycles with a sample-barcoded 5' primer and J-beta primers. Each CDR3 protein gets one entry after TCRdb re-called the 5' RACE reads with MiXCR. The sample has hundreds of thousands of distinct CDR3 sequences, roughly 25% seen once. The same specimen was also included in a second study, on T cells of mothers and their children.

Sequencing input: blood. Source of these receptors: a boy younger than 18 in good health.

V gene TRBV29-1 combines with J gene TRBJ2-2; D is ambiguous. The germline V gene encodes CDR1 SQVTM and CDR2 ANQGSEA. V lost 5 bases, J lost 5 bases, and 9 bases lay in between. CDR3 length: 12 amino acids. This chain's CDR3 is CSVRLETGELFF. Here the CDR3 DNA reads TGCAGCGTTAGGTTGGAAACCGGGGAGCTGTTTTTT.

This clonotype was observed a few times. The CDR3 reads CSARQGVSYGYTF. The CDR3 DNA sequence: TGCAGTGCTAGACAGGGGGTATCGTATGGCTACACCTTC. The genes are TRBV20-1 and TRBJ1-2; TRBD1 agrees at 7 bases. CDR1 is DFQATT, CDR2 SNEGSKA, per germline (reference sequence). With 2 bases clipped from V and 5 bases from J, the junction kept 5 bases outside the gene matches. CDR3 length equals 13 residues.

The chain joins TRBV30 to TRBJ2-6, with D possibly being TRBD1 (6 bases). Trimming cost V 1 base and J 0 bases, with 7 bases left between them. CDR1 is GTSNPN and CDR2 is SVGIG in the germline V gene (reference sequence). The CDR3 extends over 15 amino acids. The CDR3 DNA follows: TGTGCCTGGAGTGGGGACAACTCTGGGGCCAACGTCCTGACTTTC. Residues: CAWSGDNSGANVLTF.

V gene TRBV30 combines with J gene TRBJ1-5; D gene ambiguous. Trimming removed 0 bases from V and 4 bases from J, with 7 bases in between. CDR3 length equals 13 residues. Germline loops: CDR1 GTSNPN, CDR2 SVGIG (reference sequence). CDR3: CAWSVGRNQPQHF. Written as DNA, the CDR3 is TGTGCCTGGAGTGTTGGAAGAAATCAGCCCCAGCATTTT.

This clonotype was observed a few times. This chain connects TRBV29-1 to TRBJ2-3; the D gene is possibly TRBD1 (5 bases). CDR1 is SQVTM and CDR2 is ANQGSEA in the germline V gene. The length of the CDR3 is 18 residues. The ends were cut back, 0 bases at V and 3 bases at J, with 22 bases in the middle. CDR3 bases: TGCAGCGTTGAAGATTGGGAAGATGGGGCAGTGGCGACAGATACGCAGTATTTT. It specifies CSVEDWEDGAVATDTQYF.

In its sample, this clonotype was seen a few times. The chain uses TRBV6-6 and TRBJ2-7; D unclear. Per germline, CDR1 MNHNY and CDR2 SVGAGI (reference sequence). There are 14 residues in the CDR3. CDR3 residues: CTSSGTGSSYEQYF. The CDR3 DNA reads TGTACATCGTCAGGAACGGGCAGCTCCTACGAGCAGTACTTC.

This clonotype was seen a few times. V and J are TRBV20-1 and TRBJ2-3, with 8 bases aligning to TRBD1. The V segment lost 2 bases and the J segment 6 bases; nucleotides outside the gene matches: 19. The germline CDR1 and CDR2 sequences are DFQATT and SNEGSKA (reference sequence). The CDR3 consists of 18 residues. This CDR3 is CSARRPARGQAAFDTQYF. As DNA, the CDR3 is TGCAGTGCTAGAAGGCCCGCGCGGGGACAGGCGGCTTTCGATACGCAGTATTTT.

The chain combines TRBV5-1 with TRBJ2-7; no clear D. This CDR3 is 15 amino acids long. Trimming pared 4 bases from V and 0 bases from J, leaving 14 bases between. Per germline, CDR1 SGHRS and CDR2 YFSETQ. The DNA of the CDR3 is TGCGCCAGCAGCCCGACCGGGTTCCACTCCTACGAGCAGTACTTC. Its translation: CASSPTGFHSYEQYF.

V gene TRBV3-1 combines with J gene TRBJ2-2, with 7 bases aligning to TRBD2. J was trimmed by 6 bases and V by 0 bases; bases with no gene match: 4. This CDR3 contains 15 residues. Germline V gene lookup returns CDR1 LGHDT and CDR2 YNNKEL (reference sequence). This chain's CDR3 is CASSQDGRGAGELFF. In nucleotides, the CDR3 is TGTGCCAGCAGCCAAGACGGACGGGGGGCCGGGGAGCTGTTTTTT.

This clonotype was seen only a few times. The CDR3 reads CATSRGTGTGTYEQYF. The CDR3, as DNA: TGTGCCACCAGCAGAGGTACCGGGACAGGGACCTACGAGCAGTACTTC. The chain links TRBV15 to TRBJ2-7; 9 bases are shared with TRBD1. With 1 base clipped from V and 2 bases from J, the junction kept 6 bases outside the gene matches. This CDR3 has 16 amino acids. Germline V gene sequence: CDR1 LNHNV, CDR2 YYDKDF (reference sequence).

The CDR3 loop reads CSVPTGNTDTQYF. Written as DNA, the CDR3 is TGCAGCGTTCCAACTGGGAACACAGATACGCAGTATTTT. The chain is built from TRBV29-1 and TRBJ2-3; D unresolved. Between the trimmed V and J ends, which lost 5 bases and 2 bases, there was a span of 11 bases. Germline V gene sequence: CDR1 SQVTM, CDR2 ANQGSEA. There are 13 residues in the CDR3.

This clonotype was counted ten times or more. The chain recombines TRBV4-1 with TRBJ1-5; the D gene is possibly TRBD1 (5 bases). The CDR3 loop spans 17 amino acids. CDR1 is MGHRA and CDR2 is YSYEKL in the germline V gene. With 0 bases removed from V and 5 bases from J, the gap between germline ends came to 17 bases. The CDR3 DNA reads as TGCGCCAGCAGCCAAGAAGGGCCTGGGACCCCGGATCAGCCCCAGCATTTT. This codes for CASSQEGPGTPDQPQHF.

This clonotype was recorded a few times. J is TRBJ1-5 and V is TRBV29-1, with 7 bases fitting TRBD1. The CDR3 has 13 amino acids. The J segment lost 3 bases and the V segment lost 6 bases, leaving 5 bases of the junction unmatched. CDR1 SQVTM and CDR2 ANQGSEA come from the germline V gene. CDR3 residues: CSVRQGNNQPQHF. In nucleotides, the CDR3 is TGCAGCGTCCGACAGGGAAACAATCAGCCCCAGCATTTT.

This clonotype was counted between two and nine times. The rearrangement uses TRBV11-3 and TRBJ2-1; D may match TRBD1 or TRBD2 (5 bases each). The V end lost 5 bases, the J end lost 6 bases, and 20 bases lay between the germline ends. This CDR3 comprises 16 residues. The germline gives CDR1 SGHNT, CDR2 YENEEA. Here the CDR3 reads CASSPRSGPGSNEQFF. Here the CDR3 DNA reads TGTGCCAGCAGCCCCAGGTCCGGGCCAGGGAGCAATGAGCAGTTCTTC.

A few counts support this clonotype. This rearrangement joins TRBV3-1 to TRBJ1-2, with D unclear. Deletions cut 2 bases from V and 4 bases from J, with 11 bases between. The CDR3 loop spans 14 amino acids. CDR1 is LGHDT and CDR2 is YNNKEL in the germline V gene (reference sequence). Here the CDR3 reads CASSQFQEFYGYTF. The CDR3 DNA reads TGTGCCAGCAGCCAATTCCAGGAGTTCTATGGCTACACCTTC.

This clonotype has just a few counts. The chain carries TRBV29-1 and TRBJ1-5; 8 bases are shared with TRBD1. Germline V CDR1 and CDR2: SQVTM, ANQGSEA. V gave up 6 bases and J gave up 1 base; unmatched junction bases: 5. The CDR3 extends over 14 amino acids. The CDR3 DNA sequence: TGCAGCGTAGCAGGGGGCGCGAGCAATCAGCCCCAGCATTTT. Translating gives CSVAGGASNQPQHF.

The chain employs TRBV7-9 and TRBJ1-4, with 8 bases matching TRBD1. The CDR3 is 15 residues long. The germline V gene encodes CDR1 SEHNR and CDR2 FQNEAQ (reference sequence). The V and J ends lost 5 bases and 7 bases, in that order; junction bases with no gene match: 9. CDR3 in amino acids: CASSASTGVTEKLFF. The CDR3 coding sequence is TGTGCCAGCAGCGCGTCGACAGGGGTAACTGAAAAACTGTTTTTT.

This clonotype has more than one count but fewer than ten. The CDR3 protein is CSVVRAGGEKLFF. The DNA of the CDR3 is TGCAGCGTTGTGCGCGCCGGGGGTGAAAAACTGTTTTTT. The chain carries TRBV29-1 and TRBJ1-4, with D tentatively TRBD1 (5 bases). The CDR3 runs 13 residues. Germline V gene data show CDR1 as SQVTM and CDR2 as ANQGSEA. With 4 bases removed from V and 7 bases from J, the gap between germline ends came to 13 bases.

This chain joins TRBV19 and TRBJ2-3; 10 bases are shared with TRBD2. The germline gives CDR1 LNHDA, CDR2 SQIVND (reference sequence). J was trimmed by 4 bases and V by 5 bases; bases with no gene match: 6. The CDR3 extends over 15 amino acids. This chain's CDR3 is CASSRSGGDADTQYF. The CDR3 DNA reads as TGTGCCAGTAGTCGGAGCGGGGGGGACGCAGATACGCAGTATTTT.

This chain joins TRBV7-6 and TRBJ2-5, with 8 positions matching TRBD1. The J call is uncertain, as TRBJ2-1 better fits the DNA end. Germline CDR1 SGHVS, CDR2 FNYEAQ. The CDR3 sequence is 16 residues long. Written as DNA, the CDR3 is TGTGCCAGCAGCGAAAGCCGGGACAGGTCGCACAATGAGCAGTTCTTC. Translated: CASSESRDRSHNEQFF.

The V and J genes are TRBV3-1 and TRBJ1-6; no reliable D call. CDR3 size: 13 residues. CDR1 LGHDT and CDR2 YNNKEL come from the germline V gene (reference sequence). Between the trimmed V and J ends, which lost 4 bases and 8 bases, there was a span of 9 bases. CDR3 region: CASSRSRDSPLHF. The CDR3 DNA sequence: TGTGCCAGCAGCCGATCGCGGGATTCACCCCTCCACTTT.

J is TRBJ1-4 and V is TRBV30; D unresolved. Trimming removed 3 bases at V and 5 bases at J, with 10 bases between. This CDR3 contains 13 residues. Germline lookup yields CDR1 GTSNPN and CDR2 SVGIG (reference sequence). The CDR3 DNA reads as TGTGCCTGGAGGGATGGCGGGAATGAAAAACTGTTTTTT. This codes for CAWRDGGNEKLFF.

This clonotype was seen a handful of times. The rearrangement links TRBV29-1 to TRBJ2-1; 8 bases fit TRBD1. Germline assignment: CDR1 SQVTM and CDR2 ANQGSEA. The CDR3 is made up of 13 amino acids. The chain's CDR3 is CSHRDRTRNEQFF. Written as DNA, the CDR3 is TGCAGTCACCGGGACAGGACTCGTAATGAGCAGTTCTTC.

This clonotype appeared a few times. The genes are TRBV20-1 and TRBJ2-5, with D possibly TRBD2 on 6 matching bases. This CDR3 region has 16 residues. The germline gives CDR1 DFQATT, CDR2 SNEGSKA (reference sequence). The ends were cut back, 3 bases at V and 4 bases at J, with 21 bases in the middle. The CDR3 DNA is TGCAGTGCTAGGGGGGAGCGGGCCCCGGGTTTAGAGACCCAGTACTTC. As protein: CSARGERAPGLETQYF.

This clonotype was counted between two and nine times. This chain uses TRBV24-1 with TRBJ2-1; 9 bases align to TRBD1. The CDR3 is made up of 16 amino acids. Germline V gene data show CDR1 as KGHDR and CDR2 as SFDVKD. The V segment lost 5 bases and the J segment 3 bases; nucleotides outside the gene matches: 7. In DNA, the CDR3 is TGTGCCACCAGTGGAGAACAGGGGGCGATCTACAATGAGCAGTTCTTC. Translation gives CATSGEQGAIYNEQFF.

The chain links TRBV30 to TRBJ1-5; a possible D gene is TRBD1 (6 bases). Germline CDR1 reads GTSNPN; CDR2 reads SVGIG (reference sequence). The CDR3 contains 13 residues. With 3 bases removed from V and 4 bases from J, the gap between germline ends came to 10 bases. This CDR3 reads CAWRYRENQPQHF. The CDR3 coding sequence is TGTGCCTGGAGGTACAGGGAAAATCAGCCCCAGCATTTT.